The 2 T cell receptor beta chains below come from one sample, sequenced in a study of T cells in localized non-small cell lung cancer. Profiling relied on immunoSEQ multiplex PCR, and the TCRdb table lists in-frame clones only, not all of them. There are about 43,000 clones in the sample; around nine tenths occur only once, and roughly a tenth lies in the top ten. This specimen consisted of PBMCs, obtained before any cancer treatment. The source of these receptors is a woman between 40 and 69 years old with stage II lung adenocarcinoma.

This chain uses TRBV7-8 with TRBJ1-2; unclear D gene. CDR3 size: 13 residues. Trimming shortened V by 1 base and J by 1 base, and 4 bases separated the two germline ends. Germline V lookup: CDR1 SGHVS, CDR2 FQNEAQ. CDR3 coding DNA: TGTGCCAGCAGCTTAGGGCATAACTATGGCTACACCTTC. Translated, it gives CASSLGHNYGYTF.

The rearrangement joins TRBV28 to TRBJ1-1; D gene unclear. Deletions cut 2 bases from V and 3 bases from J, with 1 base between. Germline V gene data show CDR1 as MDHEN and CDR2 as SYDVKM. This CDR3 has 11 amino acids. CDR3 in DNA: TGTGCCAGCAGTTTAGACACTGAAGCTTTCTTT. Translated: CASSLDTEAFF.